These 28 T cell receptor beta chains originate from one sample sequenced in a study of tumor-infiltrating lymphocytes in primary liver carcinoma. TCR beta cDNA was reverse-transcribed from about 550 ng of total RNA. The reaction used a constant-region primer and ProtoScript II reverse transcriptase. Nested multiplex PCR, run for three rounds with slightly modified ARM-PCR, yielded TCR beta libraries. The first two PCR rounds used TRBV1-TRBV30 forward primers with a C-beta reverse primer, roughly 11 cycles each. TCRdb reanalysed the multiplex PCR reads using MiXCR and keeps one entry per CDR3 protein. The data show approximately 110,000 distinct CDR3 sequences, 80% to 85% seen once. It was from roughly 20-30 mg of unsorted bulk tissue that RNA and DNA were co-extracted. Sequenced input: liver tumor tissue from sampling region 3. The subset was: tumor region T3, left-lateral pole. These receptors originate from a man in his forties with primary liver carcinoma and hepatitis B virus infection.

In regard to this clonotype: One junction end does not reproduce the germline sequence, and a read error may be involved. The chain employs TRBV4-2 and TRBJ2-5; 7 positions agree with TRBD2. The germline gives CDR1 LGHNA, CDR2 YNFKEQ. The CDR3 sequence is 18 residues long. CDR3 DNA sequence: TGTACCAGCAGCCAAGATCTAGCGGCAGGGCGAATTATAGAGACCCAGTACTTC. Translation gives CTSSQDLAAGRIIETQYF.

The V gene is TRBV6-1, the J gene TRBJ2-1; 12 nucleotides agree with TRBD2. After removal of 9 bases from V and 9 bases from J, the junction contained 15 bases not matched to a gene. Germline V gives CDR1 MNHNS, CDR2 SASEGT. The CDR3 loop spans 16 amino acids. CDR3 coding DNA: TGTGCCAGTAGTACCTTGACTAGCGGGAGTAGCCGTGAGCAGTTCTTC. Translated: CASSTLTSGSSREQFF.

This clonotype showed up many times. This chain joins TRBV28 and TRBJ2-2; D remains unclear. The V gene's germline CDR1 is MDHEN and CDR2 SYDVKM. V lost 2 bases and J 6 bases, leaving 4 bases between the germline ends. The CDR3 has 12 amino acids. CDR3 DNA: TGTGCCAGCAGTTTACAGGCCGGGGAGCTGTTTTTT. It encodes CASSLQAGELFF.

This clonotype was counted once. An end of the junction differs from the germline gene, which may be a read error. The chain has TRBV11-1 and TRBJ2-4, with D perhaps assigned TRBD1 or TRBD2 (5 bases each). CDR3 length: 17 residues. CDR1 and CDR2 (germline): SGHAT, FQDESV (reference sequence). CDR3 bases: TGTGACAGCAGCTTTCCCGTGACTAACGGGACCAAAAACATTCAGTGCTTC. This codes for CDSSFPVTNGTKNIQCF.

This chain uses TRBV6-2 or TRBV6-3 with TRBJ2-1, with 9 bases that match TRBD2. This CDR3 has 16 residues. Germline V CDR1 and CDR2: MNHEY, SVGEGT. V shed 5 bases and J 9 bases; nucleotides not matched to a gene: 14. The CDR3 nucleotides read TGTGCCAGCAGTCCGCCGGAACTAGCGGGCCCCGGTGAGCAGTTCTTC. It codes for CASSPPELAGPGEQFF.

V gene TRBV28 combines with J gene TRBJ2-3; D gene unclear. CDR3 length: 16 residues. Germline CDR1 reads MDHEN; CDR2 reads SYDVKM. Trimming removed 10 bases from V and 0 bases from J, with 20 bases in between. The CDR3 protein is CAISPLLGISTDTQYF. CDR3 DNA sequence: TGTGCCATCAGCCCCCTTTTGGGAATTAGCACAGATACGCAGTATTTT.

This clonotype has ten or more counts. This chain's CDR3 is CASRRGAGYTF. The CDR3 nucleotides read TGTGCCAGCAGGAGGGGTGCTGGCTACACCTTC. The J gene is TRBJ1-2, the V gene TRBV28; TRBD1 is a possible D gene (5 bases). This CDR3 has 11 residues. Germline V lookup: CDR1 MDHEN, CDR2 SYDVKM. With 6 bases removed from V and 7 bases from J, the gap between germline ends came to 9 bases.

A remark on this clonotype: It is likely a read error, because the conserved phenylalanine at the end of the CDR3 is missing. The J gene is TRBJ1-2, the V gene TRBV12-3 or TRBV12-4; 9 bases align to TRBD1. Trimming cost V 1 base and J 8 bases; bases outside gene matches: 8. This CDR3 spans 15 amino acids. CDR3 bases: TGTGCCAGCAGTTTAGACAGACAGGGGGGGCGGGGCTACACCTCC. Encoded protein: CASSLDRQGGRGYTS.

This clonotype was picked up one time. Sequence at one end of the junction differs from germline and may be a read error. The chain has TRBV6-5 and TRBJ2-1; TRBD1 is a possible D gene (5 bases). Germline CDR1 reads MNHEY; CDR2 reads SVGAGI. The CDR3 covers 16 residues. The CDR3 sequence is CASSSQAPVGYNVQFF. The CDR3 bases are TGTGCCAGCAGCTCACAGGCCCCCGTGGGGTACAATGTGCAGTTCTTC.

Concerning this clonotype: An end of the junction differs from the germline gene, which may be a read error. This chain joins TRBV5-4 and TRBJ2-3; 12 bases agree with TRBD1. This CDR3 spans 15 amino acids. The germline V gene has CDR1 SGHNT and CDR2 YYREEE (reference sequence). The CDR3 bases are TGTGTCGGCAGCGGAGGGACAGGGGGCACAGATACGCTGTATTTT. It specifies CVGSGGTGGTDTLYF. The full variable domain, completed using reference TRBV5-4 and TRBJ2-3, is ETGVTQSPTHLIKTRGQQVTLRCSSQSGHNTVSWYQQALGQGPQFIFQYYREEENGRGNFPPRFSGLQFPNYSSELNVNALELDDSALYLCVGSGGTGGTDTLYFGPGTRLTVL.

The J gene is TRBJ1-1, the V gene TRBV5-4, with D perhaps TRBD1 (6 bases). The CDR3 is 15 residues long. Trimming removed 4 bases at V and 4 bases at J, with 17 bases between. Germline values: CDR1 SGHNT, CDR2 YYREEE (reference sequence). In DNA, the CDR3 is TGTGCCAGCAGCATAGCCGGGGGCAGTATCACTGAAGCTTTCTTT. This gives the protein CASSIAGGSITEAFF.

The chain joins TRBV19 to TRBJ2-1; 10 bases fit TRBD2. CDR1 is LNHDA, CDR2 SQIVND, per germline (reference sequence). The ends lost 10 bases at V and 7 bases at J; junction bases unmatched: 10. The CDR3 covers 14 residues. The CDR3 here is CATEPRLAGNEQFF. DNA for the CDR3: TGTGCCACCGAACCGAGACTAGCGGGTAATGAGCAGTTCTTC.

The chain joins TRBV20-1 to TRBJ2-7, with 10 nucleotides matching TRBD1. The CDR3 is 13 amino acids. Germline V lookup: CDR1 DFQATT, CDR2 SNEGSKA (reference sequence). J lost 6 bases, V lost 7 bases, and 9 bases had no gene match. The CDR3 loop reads CSGQGASLGEQYF. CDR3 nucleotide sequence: TGCAGTGGACAGGGGGCTTCGTTGGGCGAGCAGTACTTC.

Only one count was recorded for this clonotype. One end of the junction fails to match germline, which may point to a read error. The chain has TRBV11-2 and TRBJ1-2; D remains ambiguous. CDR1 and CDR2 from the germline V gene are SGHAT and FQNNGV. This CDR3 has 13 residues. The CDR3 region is CASGLFGFYGYAF. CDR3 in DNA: TGTGCCAGCGGCTTATTTGGCTTCTATGGCTACGCCTTC.

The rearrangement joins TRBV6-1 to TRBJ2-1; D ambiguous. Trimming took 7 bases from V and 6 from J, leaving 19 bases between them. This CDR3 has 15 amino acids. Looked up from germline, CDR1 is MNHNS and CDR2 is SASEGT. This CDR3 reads CASTLEWHTFNEQFF. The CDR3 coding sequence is TGTGCCAGCACCTTGGAGTGGCACACCTTCAATGAGCAGTTCTTC.

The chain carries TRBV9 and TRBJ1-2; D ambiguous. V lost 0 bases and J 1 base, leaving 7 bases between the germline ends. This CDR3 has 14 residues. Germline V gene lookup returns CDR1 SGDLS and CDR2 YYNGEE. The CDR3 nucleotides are TGTGCCAGCAGCGTAGGCAGTATTAACTATGGCTACACCTTC. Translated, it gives CASSVGSINYGYTF.

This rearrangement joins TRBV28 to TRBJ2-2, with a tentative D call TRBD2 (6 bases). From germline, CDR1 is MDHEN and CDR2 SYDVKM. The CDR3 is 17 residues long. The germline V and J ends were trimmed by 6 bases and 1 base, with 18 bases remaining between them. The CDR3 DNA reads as TGTGCCAGCAGAGGGGAACGGGGGTATTGGAACACCGGGGAGCTGTTTTTT. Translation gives CASRGERGYWNTGELFF.

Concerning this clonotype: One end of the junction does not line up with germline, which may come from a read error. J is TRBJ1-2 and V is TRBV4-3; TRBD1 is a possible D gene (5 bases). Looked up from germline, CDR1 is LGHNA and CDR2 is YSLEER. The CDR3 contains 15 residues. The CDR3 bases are TGCGCCAGCAGCCAGAGTCCCGGGGGATCCCATGGCTACATATTC. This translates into CASSQSPGGSHGYIF.

For the CDR3, the DNA is TGTGCAGGCATCTTCAATGAAGATACGCAGTATTTT. It codes for CAGIFNEDTQYF. The chain employs TRBV11-3 and TRBJ2-3; no firm D call. The CDR3 has 12 amino acids. Germline V lookup: CDR1 SGHNT, CDR2 YENEEA. Full variable domain (outside the CDR3, taken from reference TRBV11-3 and TRBJ2-3): EAGVVQSPRYKIIEKKQPVAFWCNPISGHNTLYWYLQNLGQGPELLIRYENEEAVDDSQLPKDRFSAERLKGVDSTLKIQPAELGDSAVYLCAGIFNEDTQYFGPGTRLTVL.

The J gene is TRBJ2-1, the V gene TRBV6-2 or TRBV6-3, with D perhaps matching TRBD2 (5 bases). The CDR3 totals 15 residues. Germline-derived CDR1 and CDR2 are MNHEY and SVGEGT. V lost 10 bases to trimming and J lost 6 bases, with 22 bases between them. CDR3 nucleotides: TGTGCCAACAGCCCACTAGTGGGAGCTTTCAATGAGCAGTTCTTC. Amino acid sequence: CANSPLVGAFNEQFF.

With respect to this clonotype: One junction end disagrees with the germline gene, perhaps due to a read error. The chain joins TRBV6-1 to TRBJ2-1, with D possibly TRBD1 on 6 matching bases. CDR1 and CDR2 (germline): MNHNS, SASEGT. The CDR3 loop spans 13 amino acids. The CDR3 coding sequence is TGTGCCAGCGGTGAGACTAAGGTCAGGGGTAGGCTCTTC. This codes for CASGETKVRGRLF.

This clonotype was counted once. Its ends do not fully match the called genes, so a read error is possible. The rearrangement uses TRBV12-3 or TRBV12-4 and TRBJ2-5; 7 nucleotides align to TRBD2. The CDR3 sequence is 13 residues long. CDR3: CANSPNSGETRYF. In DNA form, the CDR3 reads TGTGCCAACAGTCCGAACAGCGGGGAGACCCGGTACTTC.

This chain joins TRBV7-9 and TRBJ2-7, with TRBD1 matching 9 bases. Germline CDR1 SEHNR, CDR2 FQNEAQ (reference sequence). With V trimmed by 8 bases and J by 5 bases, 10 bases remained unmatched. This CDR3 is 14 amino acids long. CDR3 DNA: TGTGCCAGCGGCCGAGACAGGGGGTTGGACGAGCAGTACTTC. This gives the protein CASGRDRGLDEQYF.

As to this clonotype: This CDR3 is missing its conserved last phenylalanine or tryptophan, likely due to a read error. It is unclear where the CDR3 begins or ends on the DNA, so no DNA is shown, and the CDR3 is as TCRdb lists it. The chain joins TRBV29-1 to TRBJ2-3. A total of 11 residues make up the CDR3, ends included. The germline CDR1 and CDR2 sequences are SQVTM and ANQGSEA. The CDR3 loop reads CSAQYADTQFI.

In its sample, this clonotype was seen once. CDR3 bases: TGTGAGAACAGCTTAGCGGAACGGAACTATGGCTACACCTTC. Amino acids: CENSLAERNYGYTF. The rearrangement uses TRBV7-8 and TRBJ1-2, with D unclear. Germline CDR1 and CDR2: SGHVS and FQNEAQ. CDR3 size: 14 residues.

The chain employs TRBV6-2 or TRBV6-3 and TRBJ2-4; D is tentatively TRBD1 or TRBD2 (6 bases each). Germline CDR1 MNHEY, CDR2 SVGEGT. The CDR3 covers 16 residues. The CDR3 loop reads CASSPRGRIAKNIQYF. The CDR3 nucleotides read TGTGCGAGCTCCCCTAGGGGGAGGATAGCCAAAAACATTCAGTACTTC.

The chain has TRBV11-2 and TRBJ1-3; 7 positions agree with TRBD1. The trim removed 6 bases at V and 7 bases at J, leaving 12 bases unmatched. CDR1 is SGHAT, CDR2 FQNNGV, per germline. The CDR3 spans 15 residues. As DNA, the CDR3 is TGTGCCAGCAGTCCACTGGGACAGTCGAGGAACACCATATATTTT. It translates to CASSPLGQSRNTIYF.

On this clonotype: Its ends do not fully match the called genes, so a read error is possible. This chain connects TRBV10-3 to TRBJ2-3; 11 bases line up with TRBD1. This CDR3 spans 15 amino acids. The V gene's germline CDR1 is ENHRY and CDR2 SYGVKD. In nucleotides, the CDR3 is TGTGCCATCAGTGGGACAGGGGGCCTCGCAGATACGAAGTATTTT. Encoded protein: CAISGTGGLADTKYF.